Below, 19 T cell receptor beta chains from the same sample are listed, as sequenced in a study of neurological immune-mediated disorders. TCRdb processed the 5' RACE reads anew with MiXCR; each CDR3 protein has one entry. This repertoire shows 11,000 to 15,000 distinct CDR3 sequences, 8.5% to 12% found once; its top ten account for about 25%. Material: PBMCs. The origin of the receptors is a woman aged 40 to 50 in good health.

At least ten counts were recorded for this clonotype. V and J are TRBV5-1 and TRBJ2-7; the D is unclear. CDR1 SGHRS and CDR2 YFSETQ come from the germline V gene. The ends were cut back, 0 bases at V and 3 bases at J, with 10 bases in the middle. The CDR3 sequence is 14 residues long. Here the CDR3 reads CASSLDRRHYEQYF. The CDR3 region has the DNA TGCGCCAGCAGCTTGGATAGGCGGCACTACGAGCAGTACTTC.

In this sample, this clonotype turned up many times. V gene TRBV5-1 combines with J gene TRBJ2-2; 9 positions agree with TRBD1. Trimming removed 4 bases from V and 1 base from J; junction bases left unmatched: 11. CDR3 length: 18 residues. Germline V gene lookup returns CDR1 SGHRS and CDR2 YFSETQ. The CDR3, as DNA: TGCGCCAGCAGCGGGTCCGGGACAGGGTCCGGGAACACCGGGGAGCTGTTTTTT. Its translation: CASSGSGTGSGNTGELFF. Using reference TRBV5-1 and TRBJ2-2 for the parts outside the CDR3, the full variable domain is KAGVTQTPRYLIKTRGQQVTLSCSPISGHRSVSWYQQTPGQGLQFLFEYFSETQRNKGNFPGRFSGRQFSNSRSEMNVSTLELGDSALYLCASSGSGTGSGNTGELFFGEGSRLTVL.

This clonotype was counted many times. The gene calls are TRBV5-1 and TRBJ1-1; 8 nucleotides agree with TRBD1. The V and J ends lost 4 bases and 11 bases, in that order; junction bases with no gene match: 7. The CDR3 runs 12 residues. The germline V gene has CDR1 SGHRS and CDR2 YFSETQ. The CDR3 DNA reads TGCGCCAGCAGCCAACGACAGGGGTTGGCTTTCTTT. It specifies CASSQRQGLAFF.

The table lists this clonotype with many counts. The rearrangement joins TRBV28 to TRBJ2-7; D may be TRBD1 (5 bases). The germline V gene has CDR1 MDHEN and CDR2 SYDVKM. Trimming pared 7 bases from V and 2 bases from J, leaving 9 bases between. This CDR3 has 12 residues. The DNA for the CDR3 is TGTGCCAGCAATACCAGGGCCTACGAGCAGTACTTC. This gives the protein CASNTRAYEQYF.

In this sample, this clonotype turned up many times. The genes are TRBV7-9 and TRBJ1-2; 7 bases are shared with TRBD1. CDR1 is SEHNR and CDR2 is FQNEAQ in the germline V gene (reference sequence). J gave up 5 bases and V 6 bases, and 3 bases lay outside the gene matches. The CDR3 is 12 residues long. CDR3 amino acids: CASSGTAYGYTF. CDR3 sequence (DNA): TGTGCCAGCAGTGGGACAGCTTATGGCTACACCTTC.

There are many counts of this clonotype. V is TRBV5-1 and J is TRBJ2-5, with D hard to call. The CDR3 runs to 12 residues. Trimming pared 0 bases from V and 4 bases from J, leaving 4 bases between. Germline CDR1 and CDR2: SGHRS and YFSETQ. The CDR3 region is CASSLEGETQYF. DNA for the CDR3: TGCGCCAGCAGCTTGGAAGGAGAGACCCAGTACTTC.

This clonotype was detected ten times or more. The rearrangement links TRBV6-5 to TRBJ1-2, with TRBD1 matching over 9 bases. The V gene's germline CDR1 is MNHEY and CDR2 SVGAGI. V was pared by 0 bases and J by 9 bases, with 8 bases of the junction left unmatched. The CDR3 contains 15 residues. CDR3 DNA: TGTGCCAGCAGTTACTCGAGGGACAGGGATTCGCGCTACACCTTC. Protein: CASSYSRDRDSRYTF.

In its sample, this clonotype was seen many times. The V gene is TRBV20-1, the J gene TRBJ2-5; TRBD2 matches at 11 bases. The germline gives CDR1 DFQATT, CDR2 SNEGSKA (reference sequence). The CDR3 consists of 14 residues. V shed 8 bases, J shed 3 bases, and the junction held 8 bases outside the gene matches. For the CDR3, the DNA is TGCAGTAGCAGATCGGGACTAGCGGAAGAGACCCAGTACTTC. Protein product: CSSRSGLAEETQYF.

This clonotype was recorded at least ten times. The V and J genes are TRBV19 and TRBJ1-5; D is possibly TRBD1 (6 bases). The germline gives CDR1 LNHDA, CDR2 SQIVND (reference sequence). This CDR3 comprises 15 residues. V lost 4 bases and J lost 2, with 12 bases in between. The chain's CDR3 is CASSTTGIGNQPQHF. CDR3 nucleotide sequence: TGTGCCAGTAGTACCACAGGGATCGGCAATCAGCCCCAGCATTTT.

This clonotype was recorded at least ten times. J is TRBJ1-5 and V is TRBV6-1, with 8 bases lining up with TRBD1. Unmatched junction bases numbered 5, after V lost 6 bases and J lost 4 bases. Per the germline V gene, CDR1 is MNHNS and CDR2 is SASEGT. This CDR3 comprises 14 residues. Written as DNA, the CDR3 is TGTGCCAGCAGAGGACAGGGACGAAATCAGCCCCAGCATTTT. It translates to CASRGQGRNQPQHF.

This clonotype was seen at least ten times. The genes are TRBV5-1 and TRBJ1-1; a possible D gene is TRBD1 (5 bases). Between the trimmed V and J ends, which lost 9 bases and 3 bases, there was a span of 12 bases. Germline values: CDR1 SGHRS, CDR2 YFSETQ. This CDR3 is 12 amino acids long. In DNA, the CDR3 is TGCGCCACCACCCGGGGGGACACTGAAGCTTTCTTT. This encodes CATTRGDTEAFF.

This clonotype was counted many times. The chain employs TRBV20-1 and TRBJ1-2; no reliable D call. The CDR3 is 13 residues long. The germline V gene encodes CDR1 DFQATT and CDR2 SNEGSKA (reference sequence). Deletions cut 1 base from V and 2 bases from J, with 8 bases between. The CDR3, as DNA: TGCAGTGCTAGAGGGATCTTAAACTATGGCTACACCTTC. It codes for CSARGILNYGYTF.

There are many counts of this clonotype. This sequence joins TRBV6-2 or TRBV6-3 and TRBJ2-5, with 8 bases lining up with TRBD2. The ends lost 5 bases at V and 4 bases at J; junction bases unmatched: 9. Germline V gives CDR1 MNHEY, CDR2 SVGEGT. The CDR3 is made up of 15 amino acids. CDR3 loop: CASSPSSGSGETQYF. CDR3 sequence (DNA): TGTGCCAGCAGTCCCTCGAGCGGGAGCGGAGAGACCCAGTACTTC.

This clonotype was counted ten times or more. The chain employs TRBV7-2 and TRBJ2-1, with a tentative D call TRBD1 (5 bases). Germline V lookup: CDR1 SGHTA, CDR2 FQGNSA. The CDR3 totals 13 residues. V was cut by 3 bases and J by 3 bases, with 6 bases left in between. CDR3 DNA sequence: TGTGCCAGCAGCTTCGACAGCTACAATGAGCAGTTCTTC. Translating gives CASSFDSYNEQFF. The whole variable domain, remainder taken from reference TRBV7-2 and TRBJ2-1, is GAGVSQSPSNKVTEKGKDVELRCDPISGHTALYWYRQSLGQGLEFLIYFQGNSAPDKSGLPSDRFSAERTGGSVSTLTIQRTQQEDSAVYLCASSFDSYNEQFFGPGTRLTVL.

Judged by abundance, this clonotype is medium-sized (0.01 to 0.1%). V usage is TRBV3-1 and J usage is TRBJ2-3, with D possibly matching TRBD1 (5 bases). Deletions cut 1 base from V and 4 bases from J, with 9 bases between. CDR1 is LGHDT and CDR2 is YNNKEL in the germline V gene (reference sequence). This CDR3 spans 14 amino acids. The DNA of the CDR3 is TGTGCCAGCAGCCAAGGACTGGGGCCAGATACGCAGTATTTT. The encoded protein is CASSQGLGPDTQYF.

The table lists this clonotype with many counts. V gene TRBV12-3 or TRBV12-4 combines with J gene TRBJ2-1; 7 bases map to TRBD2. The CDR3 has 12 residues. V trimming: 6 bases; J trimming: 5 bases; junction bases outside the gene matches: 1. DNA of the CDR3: TGTGCCAGCAGACTAGCGAACAATGAGCAGTTCTTC. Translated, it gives CASRLANNEQFF.

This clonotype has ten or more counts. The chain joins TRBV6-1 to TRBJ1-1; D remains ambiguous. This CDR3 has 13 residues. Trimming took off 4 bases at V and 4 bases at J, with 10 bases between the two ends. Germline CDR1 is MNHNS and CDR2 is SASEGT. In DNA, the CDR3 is TGTGCCAGCAGTGCCGGGGTTGGCACTGAAGCTTTCTTT. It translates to CASSAGVGTEAFF.

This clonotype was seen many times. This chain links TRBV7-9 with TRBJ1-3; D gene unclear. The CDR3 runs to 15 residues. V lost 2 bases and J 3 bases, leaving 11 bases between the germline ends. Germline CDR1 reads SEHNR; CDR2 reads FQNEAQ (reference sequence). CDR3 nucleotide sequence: TGTGCCAGCAGCTTAAAGTCCGTTTTTGGAAACACCATATATTTT. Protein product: CASSLKSVFGNTIYF. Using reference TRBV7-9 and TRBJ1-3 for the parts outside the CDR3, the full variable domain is DTGVSQNPRHKITKRGQNVTFRCDPISEHNRLYWYRQTLGQGPEFLTYFQNEAQLEKSRLLSDRFSAERPKGSFSTLEIQRTEQGDSAMYLCASSLKSVFGNTIYFGEGSWLTVV.

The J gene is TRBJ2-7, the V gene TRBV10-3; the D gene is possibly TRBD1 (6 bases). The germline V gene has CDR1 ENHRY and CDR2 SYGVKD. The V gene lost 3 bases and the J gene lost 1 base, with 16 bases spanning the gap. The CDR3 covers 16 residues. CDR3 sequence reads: CAISESTGSSSYEQYF. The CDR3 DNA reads TGTGCCATCAGTGAAAGTACAGGGAGTTCATCCTACGAGCAGTACTTC.